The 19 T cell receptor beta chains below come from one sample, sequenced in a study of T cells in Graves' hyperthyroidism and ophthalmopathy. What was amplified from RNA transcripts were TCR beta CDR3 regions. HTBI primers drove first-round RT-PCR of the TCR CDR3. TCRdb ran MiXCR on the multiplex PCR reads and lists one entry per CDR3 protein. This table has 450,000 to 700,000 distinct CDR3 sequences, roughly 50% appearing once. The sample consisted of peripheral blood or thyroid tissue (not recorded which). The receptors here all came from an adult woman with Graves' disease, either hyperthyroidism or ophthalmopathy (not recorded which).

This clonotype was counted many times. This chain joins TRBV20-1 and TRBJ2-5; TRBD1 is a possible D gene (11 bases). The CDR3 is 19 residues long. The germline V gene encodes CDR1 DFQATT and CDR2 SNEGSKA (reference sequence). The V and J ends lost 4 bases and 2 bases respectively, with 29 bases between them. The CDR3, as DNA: TGCAGTGCTATGGGACAGGGGGGATTAGCGGGAGGCACTCAAGAGACCCAGTACTTC. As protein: CSAMGQGGLAGGTQETQYF.

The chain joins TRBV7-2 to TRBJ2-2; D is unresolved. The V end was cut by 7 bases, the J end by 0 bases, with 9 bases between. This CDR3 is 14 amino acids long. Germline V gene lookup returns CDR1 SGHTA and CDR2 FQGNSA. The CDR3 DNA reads TGTGCCAGCACCGCCGGTTCGAACACCGGGGAGCTGTTTTTT. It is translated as CASTAGSNTGELFF.

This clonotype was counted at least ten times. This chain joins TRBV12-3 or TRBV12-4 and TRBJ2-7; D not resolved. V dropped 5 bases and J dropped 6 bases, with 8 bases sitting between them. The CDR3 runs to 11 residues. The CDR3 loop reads CASSGFGEQYF. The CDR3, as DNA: TGTGCCAGCAGTGGGTTTGGCGAGCAGTACTTC.

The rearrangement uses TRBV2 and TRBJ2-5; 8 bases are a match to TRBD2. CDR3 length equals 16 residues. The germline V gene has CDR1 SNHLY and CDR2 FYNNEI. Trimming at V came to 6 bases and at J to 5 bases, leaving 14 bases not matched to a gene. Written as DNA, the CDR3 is TGTGCCAGCAGCTTAGTCCGGGGGGGGGCAGCGGAGACCCAGTACTTC. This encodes CASSLVRGGAAETQYF.

The CDR3 loop reads CASKHRAVNTEAFF. In nucleotides, the CDR3 is TGTGCCAGCAAACACAGGGCTGTGAACACTGAAGCTTTCTTT. V is TRBV10-3 and J is TRBJ1-1; a weak D match, TRBD1 (6 bases). Germline CDR1 is ENHRY and CDR2 is SYGVKD. With 10 bases removed from V and 0 bases from J, the gap between germline ends came to 15 bases. The CDR3 loop spans 14 amino acids.

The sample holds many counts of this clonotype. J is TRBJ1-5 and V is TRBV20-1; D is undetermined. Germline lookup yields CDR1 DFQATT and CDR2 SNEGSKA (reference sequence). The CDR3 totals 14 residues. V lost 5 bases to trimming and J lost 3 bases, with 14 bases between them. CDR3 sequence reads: CSAAAGRINQPQHF. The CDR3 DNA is TGCAGTGCTGCTGCGGGCAGGATCAATCAGCCCCAGCATTTT.

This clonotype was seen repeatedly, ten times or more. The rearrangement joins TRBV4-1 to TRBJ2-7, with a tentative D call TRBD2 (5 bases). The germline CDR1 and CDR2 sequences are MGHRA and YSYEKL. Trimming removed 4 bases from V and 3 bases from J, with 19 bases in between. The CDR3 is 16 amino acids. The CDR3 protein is CASSPIPKGSSYEQYF. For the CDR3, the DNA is TGCGCCAGCAGCCCCATCCCTAAAGGGAGCAGCTACGAGCAGTACTTC.

The CDR3 coding sequence is TGTGCCAGCAGCTTAAGTGTCCCAACAGGGGGGAATGAGCAGTTCTTC. Translated, it gives CASSLSVPTGGNEQFF. The chain recombines TRBV7-3 with TRBJ2-1; 8 bases align to TRBD1. The germline gives CDR1 SGHTA, CDR2 FQGTGA. With V trimmed by 1 base and J by 7 bases, 9 bases remained unmatched. The CDR3 extends over 16 amino acids.

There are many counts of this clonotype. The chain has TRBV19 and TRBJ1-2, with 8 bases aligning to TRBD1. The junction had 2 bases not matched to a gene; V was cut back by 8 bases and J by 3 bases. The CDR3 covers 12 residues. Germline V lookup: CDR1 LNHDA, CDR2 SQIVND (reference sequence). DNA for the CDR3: TGTGCCAGTCACAGGGGGTACTATGGCTACACCTTC. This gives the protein CASHRGYYGYTF.

The CDR3 DNA reads as TGTGCCTGGAGTTTAACCCTTAGCAATCAGCCCCAGCATTTT. It is translated as CAWSLTLSNQPQHF. This sequence joins TRBV30 and TRBJ1-5; D is unresolved. Germline V gene lookup returns CDR1 GTSNPN and CDR2 SVGIG (reference sequence). This CDR3 spans 14 amino acids. Trimming removed 2 bases from V and 0 bases from J, with 8 bases in between.

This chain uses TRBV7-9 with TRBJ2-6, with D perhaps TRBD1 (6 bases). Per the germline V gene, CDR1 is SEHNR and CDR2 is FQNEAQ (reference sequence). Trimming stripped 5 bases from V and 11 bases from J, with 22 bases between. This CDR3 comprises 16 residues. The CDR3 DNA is TGTGCCAGCAGCCGACTACGCCCACCGACAGGATACGTCCTGACTTTC. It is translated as CASSRLRPPTGYVLTF.

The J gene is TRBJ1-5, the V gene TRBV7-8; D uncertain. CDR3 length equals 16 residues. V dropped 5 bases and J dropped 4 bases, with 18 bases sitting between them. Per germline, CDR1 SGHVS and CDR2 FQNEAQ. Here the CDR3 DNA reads TGTGCCAGCAGCCAGGCATCAGGTCTGCGAAATCAGCCCCAGCATTTT. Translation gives CASSQASGLRNQPQHF.

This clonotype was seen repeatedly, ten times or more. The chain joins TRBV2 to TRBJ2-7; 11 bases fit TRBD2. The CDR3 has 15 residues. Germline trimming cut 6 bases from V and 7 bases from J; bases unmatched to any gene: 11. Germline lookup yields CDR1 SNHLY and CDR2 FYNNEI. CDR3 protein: CASSSKTSGIYEQYF. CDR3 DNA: TGTGCCAGCAGCTCGAAGACTAGCGGGATATATGAGCAGTACTTC.

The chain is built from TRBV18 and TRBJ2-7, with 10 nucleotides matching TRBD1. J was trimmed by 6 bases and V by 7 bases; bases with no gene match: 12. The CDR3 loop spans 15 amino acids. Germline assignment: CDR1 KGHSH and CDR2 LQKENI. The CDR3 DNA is TGTGCCAGCTTCTCGACAGGGGGCGCAGGGTCCGAGCAGTACTTC. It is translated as CASFSTGGAGSEQYF.

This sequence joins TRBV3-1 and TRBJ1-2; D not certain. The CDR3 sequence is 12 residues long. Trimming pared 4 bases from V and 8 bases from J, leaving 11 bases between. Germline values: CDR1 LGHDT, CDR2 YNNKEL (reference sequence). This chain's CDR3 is CASSPEDRGYTF. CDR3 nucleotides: TGTGCCAGCAGCCCAGAGGATAGAGGCTACACCTTC.

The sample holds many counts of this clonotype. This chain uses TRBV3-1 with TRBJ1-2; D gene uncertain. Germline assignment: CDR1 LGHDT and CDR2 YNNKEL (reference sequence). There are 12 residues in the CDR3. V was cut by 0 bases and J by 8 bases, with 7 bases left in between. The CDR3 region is CASSQESWGYTF. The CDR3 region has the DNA TGTGCCAGCAGCCAAGAGTCCTGGGGCTACACCTTC.

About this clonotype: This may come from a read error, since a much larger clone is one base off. CDR3 loop: CASSRRWGSNQPQHF. DNA of the CDR3: TGCGCCAGCAGCCGACGTTGGGGCAGCAATCAGCCCCAGCATTTT. The chain recombines TRBV4-1 with TRBJ1-5; TRBD1 is a possible D gene (5 bases). Looked up from germline, CDR1 is MGHRA and CDR2 is YSYEKL. V lost 4 bases and J 1 base, leaving 11 bases between the germline ends. The CDR3 totals 15 residues.

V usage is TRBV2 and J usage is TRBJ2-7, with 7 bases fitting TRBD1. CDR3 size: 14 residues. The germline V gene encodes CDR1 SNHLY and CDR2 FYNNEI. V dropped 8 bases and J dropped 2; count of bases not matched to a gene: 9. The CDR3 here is CASSTGQTTYEQYF. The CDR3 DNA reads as TGTGCCAGCTCAACGGGACAGACAACCTACGAGCAGTACTTC.

DNA for the CDR3: TGTGCCAGCAGTGAAAAGATACAGTATGAAAAACTGTTTTTT. As protein: CASSEKIQYEKLFF. This chain links TRBV2 with TRBJ1-4; no clear D. V was clipped by 2 bases and J by 6 bases, with 10 bases between them. CDR3 size: 14 residues. CDR1 is SNHLY and CDR2 is FYNNEI in the germline V gene.